This T cell receptor (beta chain) appears in the sequencing data of a study of blood T cell repertoires in COVID-19. Study-wide background: T cells, B-cell-depleted T cells, or PBMCs provided the cDNA or gDNA that served as material.

Sequenced by immunoSEQ multiplex PCR; TCRdb stores in-frame clones only, minus some. The sample shows fewer than 200,000 clones, less than 85% of them seen only once. Trimming removed 2 bases from V and 3 bases from J, with 12 bases in between. CDR3 length: 15 residues. Germline-derived CDR1 and CDR2 are SNHLY and FYNNEI. The chain links TRBV2 to TRBJ2-3, with D possibly TRBD1 on 6 matching bases. Sample: peripheral blood. The source is a woman of 80 years or more with acute or convalescent COVID-19. This CDR3 is CASSEMGAETDTQYF. In DNA form, the CDR3 reads TGTGCCAGCAGTGAAATGGGGGCAGAAACAGATACGCAGTATTTT.